These T cell receptor beta chains were read from a single sample in a study of CD8 T cells in Susac syndrome. From the immunoSEQ multiplex PCR reads, TCRdb called clonotypes with MiXCR, one entry per CDR3 protein. Of under 200,000 distinct CDR3 sequences in the sample, approximately 95% were seen once. Sequenced input: CD8+ T cells from PBMCs. The receptors shown here come from a human donor with multiple sclerosis. Both conserved end residues are part of each CDR3. A D gene is named only where the DNA matches it firmly. Clone sizes are given selectively: once, few, many, or a class where the clone is expanded.

TRBJ2-1 . . TRBV30 TGTGCCTGGAACGGTCAGTCTAGCAGCAATGAGCAGTTCTTC CAWNGQSSSNEQFF
TRBJ1-6 TRBD1 . TRBV9 TGTGCCAGCAGCACCCATAAGACAGGGGGCCACTCACCCCTCCACTTT CASSTHKTGGHSPLHF
TRBJ2-3 TRBD2 . TRBV28 TGTGCCAGCAGCCCCTTGGAGCCGGGAGGGCCGACAGATACGCAGTATTTT CASSPLEPGGPTDTQYF
TRBJ1-1 . . TRBV9 TGTGCCAGCAGCTTATCCGGGCGCGGGCCCCTATACACTGAAGCTTTCTTT CASSLSGRGPLYTEAFF
TRBJ2-4 . once TRBV5-1 TGCGCCAGCAGCGGCGGGAAACTAAACATTCAGTACTTC CASSGGKLNIQYF
TRBJ2-3 TRBD2 . TRBV12-3/TRBV12-4 TGTGCCAGCACCCCGCGGGGGGGCCCGGGAAATACGCAGTATTTT CASTPRGGPGNTQYF
TRBJ1-5 . . TRBV3-1 TGTGCCAGCAGCCAAGATTGGAGCAATCAGCCCCAGCATTTT CASSQDWSNQPQHF
TRBJ1-1 . . TRBV20-1 TGCAGTGCTTCATGGGGTGGGAACACTGAAGCTTTCTTT CSASWGGNTEAFF
TRBJ1-1 TRBD1 . TRBV29-1 TGCAGCGTTGGCCGAGCGACAGGGATGGCTGAAGCTTTCTTT CSVGRATGMAEAFF
TRBJ2-3 TRBD2 . TRBV29-1 TGCAGCGTTTCCCCACCCCTAGCGGGAGGAGGGGGGGATACGCAGTATTTT CSVSPPLAGGGGDTQYF
TRBJ1-2 . . TRBV20-1 TGCAGTGCTAGAGATAGAGGGGGGAACTATGGCTACACCTTC CSARDRGGNYGYTF
TRBJ2-1 . few TRBV7-9 TGTGCCAGCAACGGACTCCGGAACCCTGAGCAGTTCTTC CASNGLRNPEQFF
TRBJ2-1 TRBD2 once TRBV12-3/TRBV12-4 TGTGCCAGCAGTTTACTCGCTAGCGGGAGTAACAATGAGCAGTTCTTC CASSLLASGSNNEQFF
TRBJ2-7 . . TRBV6-5 TGTGCCAGCAGTTACGTGGGGGAGTTGAACGAGCAGTACTTC CASSYVGELNEQYF
TRBJ2-3 . . TRBV7-9 TGTGCCAGCAGCCCCGACTGGGGGGATACGCAGTATTTT CASSPDWGDTQYF
TRBJ2-1 TRBD2 . TRBV6-5 TGTGCCAGCAGTTACGGTCTAGCGGGAGGTGAGCAGTTCTTC CASSYGLAGGEQFF
TRBJ2-1 TRBD1 once TRBV27 TGTGCCAGCAGCCTGACAGGGACCAATGAGCAGTTCTTC CASSLTGTNEQFF
TRBJ1-2 . . TRBV12-3/TRBV12-4 TGTGCCAGCAGTTTCACATCGGAGGGCTACACCTTC CASSFTSEGYTF
TRBJ1-2 TRBD1 . TRBV12-3/TRBV12-4 TGTGCCAGCAGTACCTCGACAGGGGAGGGCTACACCTTC CASSTSTGEGYTF
TRBJ2-4 . once TRBV29-1 TGCAGCGTTGACGTTGCCGGGGCCAAAAACATTCAGTACTTC CSVDVAGAKNIQYF
TRBJ2-1 . . TRBV9 TGTGCCAGCAGCCCGGGCAATGAGCAGTTCTTC CASSPGNEQFF
TRBJ2-7 . . TRBV6-5 TGTGCCAGCACGTCTAGCAGGAGCTCCTACGAGCAGTACTTC CASTSSRSSYEQYF
TRBJ1-2 . . TRBV20-1 TGCAGTGCTAGGGACAGAGACTTCAAGGATGGCTACACCTTC CSARDRDFKDGYTF
TRBJ2-1 . once TRBV27 TGTGCCAGCAGTTTATTCCCCTCAGAGGTAGATGAGCAGTTCTTC CASSLFPSEVDEQFF
TRBJ2-5 TRBD2 . TRBV2 TGTGCCATAGGGACTACCCAAGTCCGAGAGACCCAGTACTTC CAIGTTQVRETQYF
TRBJ2-1 . once TRBV6-5 TGTGCCAGCAGTCCTAAGACTGGGTACAATGAGCAGTTCTTC CASSPKTGYNEQFF
TRBJ2-1 TRBD1 . TRBV2 TGTGCCAGCTTGAGACAGGGCTACAATGAGCAGTTCTTC CASLRQGYNEQFF
TRBJ1-2 . . TRBV27 TGTGCCAGCAGTCAAACCCCTGAGGTTGGCTACACCTTC CASSQTPEVGYTF
TRBJ2-5 . . TRBV20-1 TGCAGTGCTAGGCAATCCCTGGGAGGCACCCAAGAGACCCAGTACTTC CSARQSLGGTQETQYF
TRBJ2-2 . . TRBV29-1 TGCAGCGTTGTAGCGGAGAACACCGGGGAGCTGTTTTTT CSVVAENTGELFF
TRBJ2-5 . . TRBV12-3/TRBV12-4 TGTGCCAGCACCTGGAATTCGGAGACCCAGTACTTC CASTWNSETQYF
TRBJ2-5 . . TRBV6-5 TGTGCCAGCAGTCGGACACACCAAGAGACCCAGTACTTC CASSRTHQETQYF
TRBJ2-3 . once TRBV4-2 TGTGCCAGCAGCCAAGAGATAGGGCGGGGAGATACGCAGTATTTT CASSQEIGRGDTQYF
TRBJ2-2 TRBD2 . TRBV4-2 TGTGCCAGCAGCCTGGGACTAGAGAACACCGGGGAGCTGTTTTTT CASSLGLENTGELFF
TRBJ2-7 . . TRBV27 TGTGCCAGCATAGGGGGGGTAGGTTACGAGCAGTACTTC CASIGGVGYEQYF
TRBJ2-7 . . TRBV2 TGTGCCAGCAGGGGGGGCCGGACAGCCTCCTACGAGCAGTACTTC CASRGGRTASYEQYF
TRBJ2-2 TRBD2 . TRBV30 TGTGCCATCCAGGGACTATTTGCCGGGGAGCTGTTTTTT CAIQGLFAGELFF
TRBJ1-4 . . TRBV29-1 TGCAGCGCCGCGATTGGGGAAAAACTGTTTTTT CSAAIGEKLFF